The 15 T cell receptor beta chains below come from one sample, sequenced in a study of PD-L1 blockade in urothelial cancer. Profiled with immunoSEQ multiplex PCR; TCRdb holds only in-frame clones, not every one. This table has about 52,000 clones, around 84% appearing once. Time point indicated: pretreatment peripheral blood. The sequences come from PBMCs, collected around atezolizumab (anti-PD-L1) treatment. The receptors were gathered from a man aged 45-65 years with urothelial cancer.

This rearrangement joins TRBV2 to TRBJ1-1; TRBD1 matches at 8 bases. The CDR3 has 12 amino acids. In germline, CDR1 is SNHLY, CDR2 FYNNEI. The junction had 7 bases not matched to a gene; V was cut back by 6 bases and J by 10 bases. The CDR3 nucleotides read TGTGCCAGCAGGGGGCGAGGGACAGGAGCTTTCTTT. Its protein is CASRGRGTGAFF.

The genes are TRBV28 and TRBJ1-1, with D possibly TRBD1 on 5 matching bases. V was pared by 4 bases and J by 1 base, with 7 bases between. Germline lookup yields CDR1 MDHEN and CDR2 SYDVKM. This CDR3 is built from 13 residues. CDR3 loop: CASSSQGNTEAFF. CDR3 nucleotide sequence: TGTGCCAGCAGTTCCCAGGGGAACACTGAAGCTTTCTTT.

This clone was seen only a few times. V gene TRBV27 combines with J gene TRBJ2-7; 8 bases match TRBD2. Germline CDR1 and CDR2: MNHEY and SMNVEV (reference sequence). V was pared by 8 bases and J by 0 bases, with 9 bases of the junction left unmatched. The CDR3 loop spans 15 amino acids. The CDR3 region is CASRFGRVSSYEQYF. CDR3 DNA: TGTGCCAGCCGGTTCGGGAGGGTTAGCTCCTACGAGCAGTACTTC.

The chain links TRBV19 to TRBJ2-1, with D possibly TRBD2 on 6 matching bases. Trimming shortened V by 4 bases and J by 9 bases, and 16 bases separated the two germline ends. The CDR3 is 14 amino acids. Germline V gives CDR1 LNHDA, CDR2 SQIVND (reference sequence). CDR3 nucleotides: TGTGCCAGTAGTAATAGTGTCGGGGGATCTGAGCAGTTCTTC. Amino acids: CASSNSVGGSEQFF.

The chain couples TRBV30 to TRBJ2-3; TRBD1 agrees at 9 bases. The germline V gene has CDR1 GTSNPN and CDR2 SVGIG (reference sequence). V lost 2 bases and J lost 5; bases outside the gene matches: 5. This CDR3 has 14 residues. The CDR3 reads CAWSLTGGQDTQYF. The CDR3 bases are TGTGCCTGGAGTCTGACAGGGGGTCAAGATACGCAGTATTTT. Drawing the rest from reference TRBV30 and TRBJ2-3, the complete variable domain is SQTIHQWPATLVQPVGSPLSLECTVEGTSNPNLYWYRQAAGRGLQLLFYSVGIGQISSEVPQNLSASRPQDRQFILSSKKLLLSDSGFYLCAWSLTGGQDTQYFGPGTRLTVL.

This rearrangement joins TRBV19 to TRBJ1-4; D is possibly TRBD1 (5 bases). Trimming left V 5 bases short and J 2 bases short, with 21 bases between. The CDR3 is 18 residues long. Germline loops: CDR1 LNHDA, CDR2 SQIVND (reference sequence). The chain's CDR3 is CASSSQGIRVATNEKLFF. The CDR3 nucleotides read TGTGCCAGTAGTTCCCAGGGAATTAGGGTTGCGACTAATGAAAAACTGTTTTTT. The whole variable domain, filled in from reference TRBV19 and TRBJ1-4, reads DGGITQSPKYLFRKEGQNVTLSCEQNLNHDAMYWYRQDPGQGLRLIYYSQIVNDFQKGDIAEGYSVSREKKESFPLTVTSAQKNPTAFYLCASSSQGIRVATNEKLFFGSGTQLSVL.

The chain joins TRBV5-8 to TRBJ2-3, with 10 bases fitting TRBD2. The V and J ends lost 1 base and 2 bases, in that order; junction bases with no gene match: 7. Germline V lookup: CDR1 SGHTS, CDR2 YDEGEE. This CDR3 spans 17 amino acids. The CDR3: CASSLHRAGGVTDTQYF. As DNA, the CDR3 is TGTGCCAGCAGCTTGCACCGAGCGGGAGGGGTCACAGATACGCAGTATTTT.

This clone was found once. This chain uses TRBV14 with TRBJ2-5; TRBD1 matches at 9 bases. The end of the DNA fits TRBJ2-7 better, so the J call may be wrong. The CDR3 is 13 residues long. The germline V gene has CDR1 SGHDN and CDR2 FVKESK. CDR3 region: CASSRRTGDEQYF. CDR3 coding DNA: TGTGCCAGCAGCCGCAGGACAGGGGACGAGCAGTACTTC.

The chain is built from TRBV18 and TRBJ1-4, with D possibly matching TRBD1 (6 bases). CDR3 length: 13 residues. CDR1 and CDR2 from the germline V gene are KGHSH and LQKENI. Trimming removed 4 bases at V and 7 bases at J, with 10 bases between. CDR3 nucleotides: TGTGCCAGCTCACAACGGGACATTGAAAAACTGTTTTTT. It is translated as CASSQRDIEKLFF.

The count of this clone is one. The V gene is TRBV14, the J gene TRBJ1-4, with a possible D match to TRBD1 (5 bases). Trimming shortened V by 3 bases and J by 3 bases, and 11 bases separated the two germline ends. The germline CDR1 and CDR2 sequences are SGHDN and FVKESK. The CDR3 spans 15 residues. CDR3 region: CASSQEGRANEKLFF. CDR3 sequence (DNA): TGTGCCAGCAGCCAGGAGGGACGGGCTAATGAAAAACTGTTTTTT. The complete variable domain, with remaining parts taken from reference TRBV14 and TRBJ1-4, reads EAGVTQFPSHSVIEKGQTVTLRCDPISGHDNLYWYRRVMGKEIKFLLHFVKESKQDESGMPNNRFLAERTGGTYSTLKVQPAELEDSGVYFCASSQEGRANEKLFFGSGTQLSVL.

The V gene is TRBV15, the J gene TRBJ1-1; D is unclear. The V gene lost 3 bases and the J gene lost 4 bases, with 15 bases spanning the gap. The germline CDR1 and CDR2 sequences are LNHNV and YYDKDF (reference sequence). There are 15 residues in the CDR3. The CDR3 loop reads CATSSTLRGRTEAFF. CDR3 nucleotide sequence: TGTGCCACCAGCAGTACGTTGAGAGGGCGCACTGAAGCTTTCTTT.

This clone was observed a single time. The V and J genes are TRBV6-6 and TRBJ2-7; no reliable D call. Per germline, CDR1 MNHNY and CDR2 SVGAGI (reference sequence). Trimming stripped 6 bases from V and 3 bases from J, with 9 bases between. CDR3 length equals 12 residues. This CDR3 is CASSESSYEQYF. The CDR3 DNA sequence: TGTGCCAGCAGCGAAAGTAGCTACGAGCAGTACTTC.

V is TRBV6-6 and J is TRBJ2-7, with 10 bases that match TRBD2. The CDR3 contains 15 residues. Unmatched junction bases numbered 9, after V lost 2 bases and J lost 8 bases. Germline V gene sequence: CDR1 MNHNY, CDR2 SVGAGI (reference sequence). The CDR3 DNA follows: TGTGCCAGCAGTTACCCAACTAGCGGGATGTACAAGCAGTACTTC. It translates to CASSYPTSGMYKQYF.

The rearrangement links TRBV9 to TRBJ1-1, with 8 nucleotides matching TRBD1. With 4 bases clipped from V and 1 base from J, the junction kept 6 bases outside the gene matches. This CDR3 region has 15 residues. Germline V gene lookup returns CDR1 SGDLS and CDR2 YYNGEE. The CDR3 protein is CASSPRQGQNTEAFF. The DNA of the CDR3 is TGTGCCAGCAGCCCCAGACAGGGGCAGAACACTGAAGCTTTCTTT.

This chain joins TRBV14 and TRBJ1-2, with TRBD1 matching over 7 bases. Germline assignment: CDR1 SGHDN and CDR2 FVKESK. V lost 3 bases to trimming and J lost 2 bases; unmatched junction nucleotides: 12. The CDR3 has 17 residues. CDR3 bases: TGTGCCAGCAGCCAGACAACAGGGGCCAACGGGAACTATGGCTACACCTTC. This gives the protein CASSQTTGANGNYGYTF.